Below are 12 T cell receptor beta chains sequenced from a single sample in a study of graft-versus-host responses after intestinal transplantation (dated by TCRdb to the early 2020s). Their cognate antigens are unknown. Receptors were amplified or captured by the immunoSEQ multiplex PCR assay. Sourced from immuneACCESS, this table was stored by TCRdb with only in-frame sequences that have V and J called. A share of the clones is absent; for the studies checked, an unresolved V gene accounts for under half, and the remainder has no known explanation. The sample records around 40,000 clones, about 95% of which are singletons. In total, the top ten clones hold around 0.53% of the sample. Taken with the paper, the label for time point translates to: cells obtained before transplantation from donor or recipient. The material was unstimulated CD8+ T cells sorted from spleen or lymph node cells, obtained before transplant. These TCRs come from a human donor who was the organ donor for an intestinal transplant.

The chain has TRBV2 and TRBJ2-5; maybe TRBD2 (5 bases). V shed 3 bases and J shed 5 bases, with 10 bases lying between them. This CDR3 has 13 residues. Germline lookup yields CDR1 SNHLY and CDR2 FYNNEI. The CDR3 sequence is CASSEYGKETQYF. DNA for the CDR3: TGTGCCAGCAGTGAGTACGGGAAGGAGACCCAGTACTTC.

V usage is TRBV7-8 and J usage is TRBJ2-7; no clear D gene. V lost 1 base, J lost 0 bases, and 1 base lay in between. Germline V gives CDR1 SGHVS, CDR2 FQNEAQ. The CDR3 runs 12 residues. This chain's CDR3 is CASSLVSYEQYF. CDR3 DNA sequence: TGTGCCAGCAGCTTAGTCTCCTACGAGCAGTACTTC.

V gene TRBV7-2 combines with J gene TRBJ2-1; D is uncertain. CDR1 and CDR2 (germline): SGHTA, FQGNSA. Deletions cut 0 bases from V and 7 bases from J, with 7 bases between. The CDR3 is 13 residues long. The CDR3 reads CASSLARGNEQFF. The CDR3 nucleotides are TGTGCCAGCAGCTTAGCGCGAGGTAATGAGCAGTTCTTC.

CDR3 region: CASSTSELADTQYF. The CDR3 DNA reads as TGTGCCAGTAGTACTTCCGAGTTGGCAGATACGCAGTATTTT. The chain has TRBV19 and TRBJ2-3, with no clear D. The V gene lost 4 bases and the J gene lost 4 bases, with 12 bases spanning the gap. Germline V gene lookup returns CDR1 LNHDA and CDR2 SQIVND (reference sequence). The CDR3 is made up of 14 amino acids.

The chain is built from TRBV2 and TRBJ2-3; 9 positions match TRBD2. The junction had 14 bases not matched to a gene; V was cut back by 8 bases and J by 5 bases. CDR3 length: 16 residues. CDR1 is SNHLY, CDR2 FYNNEI, per germline. The CDR3: CASVPLAGALVDTQYF. CDR3 nucleotide sequence: TGTGCCAGCGTCCCCTTAGCGGGGGCTCTCGTAGATACGCAGTATTTT.

This clone was observed a single time. J is TRBJ1-5 and V is TRBV5-7; D is unclear. TRBV5-7 qualifies as an ORF whose function is uncertain. The CDR3 length is 15 residues. V was clipped by 1 base and J by 3 bases, with 11 bases between them. The CDR3 DNA reads TGTGCCAGCAGCTTGAATTGGGGTCTCAATCAGCCCCAGCATTTT. Amino acid sequence: CASSLNWGLNQPQHF.

The chain joins TRBV4-1 to TRBJ1-1; D unclear. Germline assignment: CDR1 MGHRA and CDR2 YSYEKL. The CDR3 extends over 14 amino acids. V gave up 4 bases and J gave up 0 bases, with 9 bases separating them. The CDR3 nucleotides read TGCGCCAGCAGCCTGGTACAGATGAACACTGAAGCTTTCTTT. It translates to CASSLVQMNTEAFF.

V and J are TRBV4-1 and TRBJ2-2; 10 bases are a match to TRBD2. The CDR3 covers 16 residues. The germline V gene has CDR1 MGHRA and CDR2 YSYEKL. The V gene end was trimmed by 0 bases and the J gene end by 7 bases; junction bases not matched to a gene: 5. The CDR3 DNA reads as TGCGCCAGCAGCCAAGATCGGCTAGCGGGAGTCGGGGAGCTGTTTTTT. This gives the protein CASSQDRLAGVGELFF.

V and J are TRBV7-8 and TRBJ1-4; perhaps TRBD1 as D (6 bases). The CDR3 sequence is 15 residues long. Trimming left V 2 bases short and J 8 bases short, with 15 bases between. The germline V gene encodes CDR1 SGHVS and CDR2 FQNEAQ. CDR3: CASSLLGGQFEKLFF. In nucleotides, the CDR3 is TGTGCCAGCAGCTTACTCGGGGGCCAGTTCGAAAAACTGTTTTTT.

The table lists this clone with a count of one. V gene TRBV30 combines with J gene TRBJ2-1, with D perhaps assigned TRBD1 or TRBD2 (5 bases each). This CDR3 has 11 residues. The V end was cut by 5 bases, the J end by 10 bases, with 12 bases between. Germline V gene data show CDR1 as GTSNPN and CDR2 as SVGIG (reference sequence). The CDR3 nucleotides read TGTGCCTGGGACCTAGGGGACGAGCAGTTCTTC. This codes for CAWDLGDEQFF. Complete variable domain (other parts from reference TRBV30 and TRBJ2-1): SQTIHQWPATLVQPVGSPLSLECTVEGTSNPNLYWYRQAAGRGLQLLFYSVGIGQISSEVPQNLSASRPQDRQFILSSKKLLLSDSGFYLCAWDLGDEQFFGPGTRLTVL.

V usage is TRBV5-6 and J usage is TRBJ2-1, with 8 nucleotides matching TRBD2. V was clipped by 4 bases and J by 5 bases; unmatched bases: 11. Germline CDR1 SGHDT, CDR2 YYEEEE. This CDR3 has 16 residues. CDR3 bases: TGTGCCAGCAGCCCGGCCCCGGGGGGGCCGCACAATGAGCAGTTCTTC. It codes for CASSPAPGGPHNEQFF. The full variable domain, rest sourced from reference TRBV5-6 and TRBJ2-1, is DAGVTQSPTHLIKTRGQQVTLRCSPKSGHDTVSWYQQALGQGPQFIFQYYEEEERQRGNFPDRFSGHQFPNYSSELNVNALLLGDSALYLCASSPAPGGPHNEQFFGPGTRLTVL.

The V gene is TRBV18, the J gene TRBJ2-2; 8 bases are a match to TRBD1. This CDR3 has 15 amino acids. Germline V CDR1 and CDR2: KGHSH, LQKENI. V lost 6 bases to trimming and J lost 1 base; unmatched junction nucleotides: 4. For the CDR3, the DNA is TGTGCCAGCTCGTCCGGGACAGGGAACACCGGGGAGCTGTTTTTT. The encoded protein is CASSSGTGNTGELFF. The variable domain in full, with the rest retrieved from reference TRBV18 and TRBJ2-2, is NAGVMQNPRHLVRRRGQEARLRCSPMKGHSHVYWYRQLPEEGLKFMVYLQKENIIDESGMPKERFSAEFPKEGPSILRIQQVVRGDSAAYFCASSSGTGNTGELFFGEGSRLTVL.